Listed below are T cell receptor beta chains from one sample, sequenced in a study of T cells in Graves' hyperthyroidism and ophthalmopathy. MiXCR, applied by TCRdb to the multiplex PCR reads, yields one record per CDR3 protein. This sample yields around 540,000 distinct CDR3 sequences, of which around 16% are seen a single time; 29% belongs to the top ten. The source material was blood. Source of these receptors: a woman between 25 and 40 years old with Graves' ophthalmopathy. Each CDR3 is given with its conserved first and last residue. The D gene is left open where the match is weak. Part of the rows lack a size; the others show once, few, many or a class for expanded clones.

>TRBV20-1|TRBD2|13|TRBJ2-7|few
TGCAGTGTCCCTTGGACTAGGGGACTCGAGCAGTACTTC
CSVPWTRGLEQYF
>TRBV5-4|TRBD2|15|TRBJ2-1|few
TGTGCCAGCAGCTCGACTAGCGGGAGTTATTATGAGCAGTTCTTC
CASSSTSGSYYEQFF
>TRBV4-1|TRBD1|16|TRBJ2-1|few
TGCGCCAGCAGCTATCCGGGACAGACGCTCTACAATGAGCAGTTCTTC
CASSYPGQTLYNEQFF
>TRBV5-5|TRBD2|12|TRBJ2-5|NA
TGTGCCAGCAGCTTGGGGACTAGTGAAGAGTACTTC
CASSLGTSEEYF
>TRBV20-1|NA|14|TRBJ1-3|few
TGCAGTGCTAGAGTAACGGCCTCCGGAAACACCATATATTTT
CSARVTASGNTIYF
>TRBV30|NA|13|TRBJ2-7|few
TGTGCCTGGAGCCTAGAGGGACCGTACGAGCAGTACTTC
CAWSLEGPYEQYF
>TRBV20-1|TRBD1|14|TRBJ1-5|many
TGCAGTGCTTCAGACAGGGGGACTGTTGAGCCCCAGCATTTT
CSASDRGTVEPQHF
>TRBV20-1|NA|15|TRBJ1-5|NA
TGCAGTGCTAGAGGAACGGGGGGTCGAAATCAGCCCCAGCATTTT
CSARGTGGRNQPQHF
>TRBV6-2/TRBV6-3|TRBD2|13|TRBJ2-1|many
TGTGCCAGCAGCGACGGGGGGTTCAATGAGCAGTTCTTC
CASSDGGFNEQFF
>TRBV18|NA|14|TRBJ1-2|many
TGTGCCAGCTCACCTAAGACGGAAGGATATGGCTACACCTTC
CASSPKTEGYGYTF
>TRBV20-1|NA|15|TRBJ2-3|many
TGCAGTGCTAGAATGGGTGGGTTCATCAAAGATACGCAGTATTTT
CSARMGGFIKDTQYF
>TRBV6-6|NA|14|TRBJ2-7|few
TGTGCCAGCAGTTACGGCGGGGGCAACGACGAGCAGTACTTC
CASSYGGGNDEQYF
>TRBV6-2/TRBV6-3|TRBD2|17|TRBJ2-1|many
TGTGCCAGCAGTTCTTGGACTAGCGGGAGGGCCTACAATGAGCAGTTCTTC
CASSSWTSGRAYNEQFF
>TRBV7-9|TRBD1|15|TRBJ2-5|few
TGTGCCAGCAGCACACGGACAGGTTTCCAAGAGACCCAGTACTTC
CASSTRTGFQETQYF
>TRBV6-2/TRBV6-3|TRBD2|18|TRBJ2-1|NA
TGTGCCAGCAGTTACCTTACGGCGGGAGGGTCGTCTTACAATGAGCAGTTCTTC
CASSYLTAGGSSYNEQFF
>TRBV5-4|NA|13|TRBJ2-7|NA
TGTGCCAGCAGCTGGGACGTCGCCTACGAGCAGTACTTC
CASSWDVAYEQYF
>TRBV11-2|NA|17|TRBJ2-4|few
TGTGCCAGCAGCTATTACCCACGGGCGATAGCCAAAAACATTCAGTACTTC
CASSYYPRAIAKNIQYF
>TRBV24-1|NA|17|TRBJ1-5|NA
TGTGCCACCAGTGTTAGCAATCGGGCTTTTAGCAATCAGCCCCAGCATTTT
CATSVSNRAFSNQPQHF
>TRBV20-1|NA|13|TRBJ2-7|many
TGCAGTGCTAATTCGGACAGTTCCTACGAGCAGTGCTTC
CSANSDSSYEQCF
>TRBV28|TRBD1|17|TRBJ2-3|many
TGTGCCAGCAGTTTCCCCCCCGGGACAGCTAGCACAGATACGCAGTATTTT
CASSFPPGTASTDTQYF
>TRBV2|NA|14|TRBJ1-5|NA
TGTGCCAGCAGTGAATCCGGGAGGGATCAGCCCCAGCATTTT
CASSESGRDQPQHF
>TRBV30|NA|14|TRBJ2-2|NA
TGTGCCTGGAGCACGGGGGCGAACACCGGGGAGCTGTTTTTT
CAWSTGANTGELFF
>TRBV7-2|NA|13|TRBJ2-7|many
TGTGCCAGCAGCCAAGGCGCAATGAGCGAGCAGTACTTC
CASSQGAMSEQYF
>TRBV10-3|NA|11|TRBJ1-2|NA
TGTGCCATTACCGGGGACTATGGCTACACCTTC
CAITGDYGYTF
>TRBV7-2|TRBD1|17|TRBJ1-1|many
TGTGCCAGCAGCCCCTGGACACTCGGACAGGGGAACACTGAAGCTTTCTTT
CASSPWTLGQGNTEAFF
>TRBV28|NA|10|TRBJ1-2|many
TGTGCCAGCAGCACATATGGCTACACCTTC
CASSTYGYTF
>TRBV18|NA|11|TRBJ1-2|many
TGTGCCAGCTCGTCCAACCAAGGCTACACCTTC
CASSSNQGYTF
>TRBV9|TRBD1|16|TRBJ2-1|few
TGTGCCAGCAGCGGGGGGCGGACAGGGTCCTACAATGAGCAGTTCTTC
CASSGGRTGSYNEQFF
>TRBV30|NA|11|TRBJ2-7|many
TGTGCCTGGGGGACGAGCTACGAGCAGTACTTC
CAWGTSYEQYF
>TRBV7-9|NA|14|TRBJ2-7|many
TGTGCCAGCAGCTCCGACCACTACCCTGTGGAGCAGTACTTC
CASSSDHYPVEQYF
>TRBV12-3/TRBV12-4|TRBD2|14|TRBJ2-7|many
TGTGCCAGCAGCTTGACTAGCGGGAGCTACGAGCAGTACTTC
CASSLTSGSYEQYF
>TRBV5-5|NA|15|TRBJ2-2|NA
TGTGCCAGCAGCTCGATGGACTTATACACCGGGGAGCTGTTTTTT
CASSSMDLYTGELFF
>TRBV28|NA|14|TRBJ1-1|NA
TGTGCCAGCAGCCTCCGGGAGGGATTGACTGAAGCTTTCTTT
CASSLREGLTEAFF
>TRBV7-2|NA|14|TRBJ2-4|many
TGTGCCAGCAGCACAGGGCCGCAAGTAGGCATTCAGTACTTC
CASSTGPQVGIQYF
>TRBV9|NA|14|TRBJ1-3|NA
TGTGCCAGCAGCGTAGCTGAGGGAGGAAACACCATATATTTT
CASSVAEGGNTIYF
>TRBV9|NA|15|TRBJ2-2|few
TGTGCCAGCAGCGTAGCGGCCGCGAACACCGGGGAGCTGTTTTTT
CASSVAAANTGELFF
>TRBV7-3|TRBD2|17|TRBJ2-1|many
TGTGCCAGCAGCTTACGCGGGACTAGCGGGATCTACAATGAGCAGTTCTTC
CASSLRGTSGIYNEQFF
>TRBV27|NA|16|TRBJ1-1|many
TGTGCCAGCAGTTTATCGGGCCCTCGGTGGGGTACTGAAGCTTTCTTT
CASSLSGPRWGTEAFF